This TCR beta chain was retrieved from a study of blood T cell repertoires in COVID-19. TCRdb keeps only in-frame clones here, not all; method: immunoSEQ multiplex PCR. Among about 260,000 clones listed, over 80% were seen once. Between the trimmed V and J ends, which lost 4 bases and 6 bases, there was a span of 16 bases. The CDR3 is 14 amino acids. Germline values: CDR1 WSHSY, CDR2 SAAADI. The genes are TRBV10-2 and TRBJ2-7; a possible D gene is TRBD1 (6 bases). The specimen sequenced was peripheral blood. The receptor comes from a woman in her thirties or forties who had recovered from COVID-19. The CDR3: CASSGSHRTAEQYF. The CDR3 nucleotides read TGCGCCAGCAGTGGATCCCATCGGACAGCCGAGCAGTACTTC.